This T cell receptor (beta chain) was found in a study of blood T cell repertoires in COVID-19. Whole-study context: Collection of acute and convalescent COVID-19 samples took place in the United States, Italy and Spain. The analysed material was cDNA or gDNA that came from T cells, B-cell-depleted T cells, or PBMCs.

The V end was cut by 7 bases, the J end by 5 bases, with 17 bases between. Looked up from germline, CDR1 is MDHEN and CDR2 is SYDVKM. The CDR3 length is 15 residues. Original processing methods: Amplified reference gene primers provided the basis for estimating nucleated cell counts. The method was immunoSEQ multiplex PCR; TCRdb's version includes in-frame clones alone and lacks a portion of them. D and trimming were read from the DNA, whereas the V and J calls and clone size are those reported in that table. In the table there are roughly 250,000 clones, around 89% of which are singletons. The material sequenced was peripheral blood. The chain is built from TRBV28 and TRBJ1-4; maybe TRBD1 (6 bases). This TCR derives from a man aged 25-45 years with acute or convalescent COVID-19. This chain's CDR3 is CASKDMDSVNEKLFF. The CDR3 region has the DNA TGTGCCAGCAAGGACATGGACAGCGTGAATGAAAAACTGTTTTTT.